By frequency, the clone carrying this TCR beta chain is medium-sized. Its antigen is not known. This record belongs to a study of CXCR3-negative and CXCR3-positive naive CD8 T cells. Study-wide findings and caveats: CXCR3-expressing naive cells carried TRB CDR3s more hydrophobic than those of CXCR3-negative naive cells.

Researchers prepared the TRB cDNA libraries using 5' RACE with UMI labels. TCRdb reprocessed the 5' RACE reads and reports one entry per CDR3 protein, with no DNA. This sample contains about 4,900 distinct CDR3 sequences. The sequence was obtained from a human donor in good health. Some clones in this sample may be carry-over from other donors' samples. The sample consisted of naive CXCR3+ CD8+ T cells from blood. Subset denoted: CD45RO-CCR7+CD27+CD95- naive CD8+ T cells expressing CXCR3 (TNR3+).

This chain's CDR3 is CASSLRDRGLREQYF. V and J are TRBV7-9 and TRBJ2-7; there is no DNA to check the TCRdb D call of TRBD1. Germline lookup yields CDR1 SEHNR and CDR2 FQNEAQ (reference sequence). The length of the CDR3 is 15 residues.